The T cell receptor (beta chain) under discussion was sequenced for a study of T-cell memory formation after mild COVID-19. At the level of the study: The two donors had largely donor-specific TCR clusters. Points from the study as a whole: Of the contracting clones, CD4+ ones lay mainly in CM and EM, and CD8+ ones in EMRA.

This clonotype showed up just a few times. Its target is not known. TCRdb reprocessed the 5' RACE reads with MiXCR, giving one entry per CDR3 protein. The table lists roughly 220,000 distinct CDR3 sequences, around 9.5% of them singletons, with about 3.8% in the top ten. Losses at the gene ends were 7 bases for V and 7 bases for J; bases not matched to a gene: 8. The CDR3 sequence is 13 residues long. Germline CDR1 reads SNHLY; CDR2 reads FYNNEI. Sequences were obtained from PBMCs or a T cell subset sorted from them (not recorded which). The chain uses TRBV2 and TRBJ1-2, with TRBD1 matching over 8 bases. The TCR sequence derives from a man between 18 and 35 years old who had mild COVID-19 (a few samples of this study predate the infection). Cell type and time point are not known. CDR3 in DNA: TGTGCCAGCATTCCGGGACAGGCCCTTGGCTACACCTTC. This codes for CASIPGQALGYTF.